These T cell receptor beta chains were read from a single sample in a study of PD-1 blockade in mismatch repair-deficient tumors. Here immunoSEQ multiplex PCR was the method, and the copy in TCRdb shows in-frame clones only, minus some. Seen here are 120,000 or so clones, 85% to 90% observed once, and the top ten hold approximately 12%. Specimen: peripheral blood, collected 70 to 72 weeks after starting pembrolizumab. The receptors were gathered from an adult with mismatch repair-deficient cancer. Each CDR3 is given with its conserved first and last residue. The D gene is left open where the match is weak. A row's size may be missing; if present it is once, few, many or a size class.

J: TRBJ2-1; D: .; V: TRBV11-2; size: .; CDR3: CASSPIRDSPWNGKFF; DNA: TGTGCCAGCAGCCCTATCAGGGACTCCCCTTGGAATGGGAAGTTCTTC
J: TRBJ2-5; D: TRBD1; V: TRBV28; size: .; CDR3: CASSSDRGLGETQYF; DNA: TGTGCCAGCAGCTCTGACAGGGGATTGGGAGAGACCCAGTACTTC
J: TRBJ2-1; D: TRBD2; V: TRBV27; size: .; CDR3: CASSFAAGTLNEQFF; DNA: TGTGCCAGCAGTTTCGCAGCGGGAACTCTCAATGAGCAGTTCTTC
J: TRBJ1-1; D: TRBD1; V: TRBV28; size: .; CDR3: CASSLTGGGTEAFF; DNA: TGTGCCAGCAGCTTGACAGGGGGGGGTACTGAAGCTTTCTTT
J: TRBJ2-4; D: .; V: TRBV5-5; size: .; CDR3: CASSLAGMIAKNIQYF; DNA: TGTGCCAGCAGCTTGGCAGGCATGATAGCCAAAAACATTCAGTACTTC
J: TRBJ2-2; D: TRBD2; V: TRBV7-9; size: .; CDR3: CASRETSGTGELFF; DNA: TGTGCCAGCAGGGAGACTAGCGGGACCGGGGAGCTGTTTTTT
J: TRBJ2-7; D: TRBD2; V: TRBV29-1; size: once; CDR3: CSVAGRAGSMYEQYF; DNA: TGCAGCGTTGCTGGGAGGGCCGGGAGCATGTACGAGCAGTACTTC
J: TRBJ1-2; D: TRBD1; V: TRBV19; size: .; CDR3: CASSTNRGNYGYTF; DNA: TGTGCCAGTAGTACAAACAGGGGTAACTATGGCTACACCTTC
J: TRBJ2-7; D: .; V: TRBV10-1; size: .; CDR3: CASSEEGWREGPYEQYF; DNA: TGCGCCAGCAGTGAGGAAGGTTGGCGGGAAGGGCCCTACGAGCAGTACTTC
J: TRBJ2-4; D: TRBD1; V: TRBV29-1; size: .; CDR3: CSVGSLDRGKNIQYF; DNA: TGCAGCGTTGGGAGTTTGGACAGGGGAAAAAACATTCAGTACTTC
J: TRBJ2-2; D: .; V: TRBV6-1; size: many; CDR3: CASRGLRDTGELFF; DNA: TGTGCCAGCAGGGGACTCCGGGACACCGGGGAGCTGTTTTTT
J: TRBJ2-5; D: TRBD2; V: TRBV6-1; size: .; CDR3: CASSAIPSLAGGQETQYF; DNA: TGTGCCAGCAGTGCAATTCCGTCCCTGGCGGGGGGCCAAGAGACCCAGTACTTC
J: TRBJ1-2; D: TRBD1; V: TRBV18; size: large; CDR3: CASSPGTGIIGYTF; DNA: TGTGCCAGCTCCCCTGGGACAGGGATAATTGGCTACACCTTC
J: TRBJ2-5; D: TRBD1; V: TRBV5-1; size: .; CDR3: CASSLMGLQGAGETQYF; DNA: TGCGCCAGCAGCTTGATGGGCCTACAGGGGGCCGGTGAGACCCAGTACTTC
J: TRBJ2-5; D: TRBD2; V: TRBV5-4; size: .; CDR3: CASSQHAWTSGSETQYF; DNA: TGTGCCAGCAGCCAGCATGCTTGGACTAGCGGGAGTGAGACCCAGTACTTC
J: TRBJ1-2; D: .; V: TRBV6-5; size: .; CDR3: CASSYSSSYGYTF; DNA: TGTGCCAGCAGTTACTCTTCCTCTTATGGCTACACCTTC